This TCR beta chain appears in the sequencing data of a study of vaccination and CD4 T cells after COVID-19. The overall study: Control cultures, each given a CEFX pool, an HIV-1 Nef pool, or no peptide, were included.

Trimming at V came to 1 base and at J to 4 bases, leaving 21 bases not matched to a gene. This CDR3 comprises 20 residues. CDR1 is SGHDN and CDR2 is FVKESK in the germline V gene. Once obtained from cultured CD4+ T cells, the DNA was sequenced using the Oncomine TCR Beta short-read assay. Genomic DNA was isolated from CD4+ T cells that had been cultured. TCRdb fed the PCR reads into MiXCR, producing one record per CDR3 protein. The sample includes 10,000 or so distinct CDR3 sequences, about 31% of them seen just once. Study-level findings and limits: Convalescent patients had 304 of 307 vaccine-specific clones showing spike mono-reactivity. The median proportion of reactive clones detected only post-vaccination in convalescent patients was approximately 87%.

Treatment: approximately 10-day PBMC culture with coronavirus spike peptide pools or control peptides (ViraFEST assay). About this clonotype itself: The target antigen is unknown.

The chain employs TRBV14 and TRBJ2-5; 7 nucleotides match TRBD2. The sequencing input was cultured CD4+ T cells from blood. This TCR was recovered from a human donor with COVID-19. In nucleotides, the CDR3 is TGTGCCAGCAGCCAAGGCTTTACGGCCCCTAGCGGCCCCTCGAGAGAGACCCAGTACTTC. Protein sequence: CASSQGFTAPSGPSRETQYF.